The 11 T cell receptor beta chains below come from one sample, sequenced in a study of blood T cell repertoires in COVID-19. The table came from immunoSEQ multiplex PCR; TCRdb's copy has only in-frame clones and leaves some out. Among over 90,000 clones listed, 81% were seen once. The specimen sequenced was peripheral blood. The origin of the receptors is a man older than 75 with active or convalescent COVID-19.

V gene TRBV5-1 combines with J gene TRBJ1-4; 7 bases are a match to TRBD1. V dropped 2 bases and J dropped 3; count of bases not matched to a gene: 1. Germline V CDR1 and CDR2: SGHRS, YFSETQ. The CDR3 runs 14 residues. CDR3 region: CASSLGTANEKLFF. The CDR3 nucleotides are TGCGCCAGCAGCTTAGGGACAGCTAATGAAAAACTGTTTTTT.

Here the CDR3 reads CASSLGHASGGYEQYF. The CDR3 coding sequence is TGTGCCAGCAGCTTAGGCCACGCTAGCGGGGGCTACGAGCAGTACTTC. The J gene is TRBJ2-7, the V gene TRBV7-2; 10 bases agree with TRBD2. From germline, CDR1 is SGHTA and CDR2 FQGNSA. The CDR3 sequence is 16 residues long. V lost 1 base to trimming and J lost 3 bases; unmatched junction nucleotides: 6.

This rearrangement joins TRBV19 to TRBJ2-7, with D possibly being TRBD2 (7 bases). Germline V CDR1 and CDR2: LNHDA, SQIVND (reference sequence). Trimming removed 4 bases at V and 5 bases at J, with 15 bases between. The length of the CDR3 is 14 residues. The chain's CDR3 is CASSKGEGFNEQYF. CDR3 in DNA: TGTGCCAGTAGTAAGGGGGAGGGATTCAACGAGCAGTACTTC.

The chain uses TRBV11-2 and TRBJ1-1, with no clear D. Per germline, CDR1 SGHAT and CDR2 FQNNGV. The CDR3 sequence is 13 residues long. Trimming shortened V by 6 bases and J by 5 bases, and 13 bases separated the two germline ends. The CDR3 DNA sequence: TGTGCCAGCAGTTTGGAACGGGGAACTGAAGCTTTCTTT. Amino acid sequence: CASSLERGTEAFF.

The chain is built from TRBV20-1 and TRBJ1-1; D remains unclear. The CDR3 extends over 13 amino acids. The V end was cut by 3 bases, the J end by 1 base, with 9 bases between. The germline V gene has CDR1 DFQATT and CDR2 SNEGSKA (reference sequence). CDR3 residues: CSASESGNTEAFF. For the CDR3, the DNA is TGCAGTGCTAGTGAGAGTGGGAACACTGAAGCTTTCTTT.

The chain has TRBV10-3 and TRBJ2-7, with 7 bases fitting TRBD1. The CDR3 is 14 amino acids. Germline assignment: CDR1 ENHRY and CDR2 SYGVKD. With V trimmed by 6 bases and J by 0 bases, 5 bases remained unmatched. DNA of the CDR3: TGTGCCATCAGGGGGGACAGTATCTCCTACGAGCAGTACTTC. Amino acid sequence: CAIRGDSISYEQYF.

Points on this clone: The identical CDR3 is also encoded by other nucleotide sequences in the sample. V is TRBV2 and J is TRBJ2-2, with unresolved D. This CDR3 comprises 14 residues. The germline gives CDR1 SNHLY, CDR2 FYNNEI. The germline V and J ends were trimmed by 3 bases and 1 base, with 6 bases remaining between them. The CDR3, as DNA: TGTGCCAGCAGTGAGGTACAGAACACCGGGGAGCTGTTTTTT. Residues: CASSEVQNTGELFF.

J is TRBJ2-5 and V is TRBV6-5; 8 positions match TRBD1. CDR3 size: 14 residues. Germline V gives CDR1 MNHEY, CDR2 SVGAGI. V trimming: 7 bases; J trimming: 5 bases; junction bases outside the gene matches: 9. The CDR3: CASIRDRNAETQYF. The CDR3 DNA reads TGTGCCAGCATTCGGGACAGGAACGCGGAGACCCAGTACTTC.

The chain links TRBV2 to TRBJ2-1; tentatively, D is TRBD2 (6 bases). Trimming cost V 7 bases and J 5 bases, with 12 bases left between them. This CDR3 comprises 13 residues. Germline CDR1 reads SNHLY; CDR2 reads FYNNEI. CDR3 DNA: TGTGCCAGCAACCGCGGGGTAAACAATGAGCAGTTCTTC. Residues: CASNRGVNNEQFF.

V and J are TRBV10-2 and TRBJ1-1; a possible D gene is TRBD1 (5 bases). The ends were cut back, 2 bases at V and 6 bases at J, with 13 bases in the middle. The CDR3 has 14 residues. Germline loops: CDR1 WSHSY, CDR2 SAAADI. In DNA, the CDR3 is TGCGCCAGCAGTGAGCCCAGGGAGGTGGCTGAAGCTTTCTTT. This translates into CASSEPREVAEAFF.

The V gene is TRBV7-2, the J gene TRBJ2-3; TRBD1 matches 12 bases. The junction had 11 bases not matched to a gene; V was cut back by 5 bases and J by 2 bases. Germline V gene data show CDR1 as SGHTA and CDR2 as FQGNSA. This CDR3 has 18 residues. The CDR3: CASSKGQGARLFTDTQYF. CDR3 nucleotide sequence: TGTGCCAGCAGCAAGGGACAGGGGGCGCGTTTATTCACAGATACGCAGTATTTT.